A single sample gave rise to the 11 T cell receptor beta chains below, sequenced in a study of T cell repertoires in cytomegalovirus infection. TCRdb called the reads again in MiXCR, with one record for every CDR3 protein. The table shows under 850,000 distinct CDR3 sequences, with 35% occurring only once. Sequenced sample: PBMCs. These receptors were obtained from a human donor in good health (CMV status not recorded). Some clones in this sample may be carry-over from other donors' samples.

This clonotype came up a few times. The rearrangement uses TRBV28 and TRBJ1-3; D not certain. Trimming cost V 3 bases and J 0 bases, with 6 bases left between them. This CDR3 comprises 14 residues. Looked up from germline, CDR1 is MDHEN and CDR2 is SYDVKM. The CDR3 DNA follows: TGTGCCAGCAGTTTCCCCAGCTCTGGAAACACCATATATTTT. It encodes CASSFPSSGNTIYF.

In its sample, this clonotype was seen a few times. V gene TRBV20-1 combines with J gene TRBJ2-7, with D maybe TRBD2 (5 bases). The CDR3 runs 16 residues. V was trimmed by 3 bases and J by 0 bases, leaving 18 bases between them. CDR1 and CDR2 (germline): DFQATT, SNEGSKA (reference sequence). In DNA form, the CDR3 reads TGCAGTGCTAGTCCGGTGCTAGCCCAGAGCTCCTACGAGCAGTACTTC. It codes for CSASPVLAQSSYEQYF.

Comment on this clonotype: This may be a read error, as it is one base from a much larger clone. V and J are TRBV11-2 and TRBJ2-3; TRBD2 matches 9 bases. Germline CDR1 is SGHAT and CDR2 is FQNNGV. The CDR3 is 15 residues long. V trimming: 3 bases; J trimming: 6 bases; junction bases outside the gene matches: 7. CDR3 sequence reads: CASSFSGRTVDTQYF. As DNA, the CDR3 is TGTGCCAGCAGCTTCAGCGGGAGGACGGTGGATACGCAGTATTTT.

The rearrangement uses TRBV6-6 and TRBJ2-3; 7 bases line up with TRBD2. The V and J ends lost 2 bases and 2 bases, in that order; junction bases with no gene match: 4. Germline values: CDR1 MNHNY, CDR2 SVGAGI (reference sequence). This CDR3 is 15 amino acids long. The CDR3 DNA follows: TGTGCCAGCAGTTACGAAGCGGGATTCACAGATACGCAGTATTTT. Translated: CASSYEAGFTDTQYF.

This chain links TRBV19 with TRBJ2-5; D is possibly TRBD1 (6 bases). Trimming took 10 bases from V and 0 from J, leaving 12 bases between them. The germline gives CDR1 LNHDA, CDR2 SQIVND (reference sequence). The CDR3 length is 13 residues. The CDR3 sequence: CATADSHQETQYF. The CDR3 nucleotides are TGTGCCACCGCGGACAGCCACCAAGAGACCCAGTACTTC. Combining the CDR3 with reference TRBV19 and TRBJ2-5 gives the whole variable domain DGGITQSPKYLFRKEGQNVTLSCEQNLNHDAMYWYRQDPGQGLRLIYYSQIVNDFQKGDIAEGYSVSREKKESFPLTVTSAQKNPTAFYLCATADSHQETQYFGPGTRLLVL.

This clonotype has only a few counts. V is TRBV7-8 and J is TRBJ1-6, with a weak D call TRBD1 (6 bases). Trimming pared 1 base from V and 9 bases from J, leaving 10 bases between. CDR1 is SGHVS and CDR2 is FQNEAQ in the germline V gene. CDR3 length: 14 residues. The DNA for the CDR3 is TGTGCCAGCAGCTTAGGGGGGGCAAGTTCACCCCTCCACTTT. It encodes CASSLGGASSPLHF.

This chain links TRBV28 with TRBJ1-4, with no clear D. This CDR3 is 16 amino acids long. Germline loops: CDR1 MDHEN, CDR2 SYDVKM. Trimming took 8 bases from V and 4 from J, leaving 20 bases between them. CDR3 nucleotide sequence: TGTGCCAGCGGCTACATCCTCCGGGCTAGTAATGAAAAACTGTTTTTT. It codes for CASGYILRASNEKLFF.

This chain links TRBV2 with TRBJ2-1; D may be TRBD2 (6 bases). V was shortened by 5 bases and J by 7 bases, with 15 bases between the two germline ends. Germline-derived CDR1 and CDR2 are SNHLY and FYNNEI. The CDR3 length is 14 residues. In DNA form, the CDR3 reads TGTGCCAGCAGTCTTGTGAGGGGAGGTAATGAGCAGTTCTTC. Translating gives CASSLVRGGNEQFF.

This clonotype was detected a few times. The rearrangement links TRBV19 to TRBJ2-1, with 7 bases matching TRBD2. The V segment lost 1 base and the J segment 10 bases; nucleotides outside the gene matches: 4. The length of the CDR3 is 13 residues. From germline, CDR1 is LNHDA and CDR2 SQIVND (reference sequence). The CDR3 DNA reads TGTGCCAGTAGTATAGTGGGGGGGAGGGAGCAGTTCTTC. Translating gives CASSIVGGREQFF.

The sample holds a few counts of this clonotype. The J gene is TRBJ1-5, the V gene TRBV6-1, with 10 bases matching TRBD1. Germline-derived CDR1 and CDR2 are MNHNS and SASEGT. CDR3 length: 17 amino acids. V lost 4 bases and J lost 0; bases outside the gene matches: 6. CDR3 residues: CASSVGQGSSSNQPQHF. The CDR3 nucleotides are TGTGCCAGCAGTGTGGGACAGGGGTCTAGTAGCAATCAGCCCCAGCATTTT.

This clonotype was counted at least ten times. The rearrangement uses TRBV7-9 and TRBJ2-3, with 8 bases identical to TRBD2. Germline V gene sequence: CDR1 SEHNR, CDR2 FQNEAQ (reference sequence). V shed 1 base and J 4 bases; nucleotides not matched to a gene: 7. This CDR3 region has 16 residues. The CDR3 DNA reads TGTGCCAGCAGCTTAGGACGCGGGGGGCTCGCAGATACGCAGTATTTT. This gives the protein CASSLGRGGLADTQYF.